This T cell receptor (beta chain) was sequenced for a study of beta chain features in type 1 diabetes. The authors reverse transcribed all of the isolated RNA, so sequencing captured expressed TCRB transcripts. Data came from immunoSEQ multiplex PCR; TCRdb stores just in-frame clones and leaves some out. The sample shows about half a million clones, about 10% of them seen only once. Findings of the study overall: Reads derived from cDNA could over-represent cells showing high TCR expression.

For this clone: Its matching antigen is unknown.

The length of the CDR3 is 16 residues. V lost 4 bases, J lost 4 bases, and 7 bases stayed unmatched. Germline V gene sequence: CDR1 MGHRA, CDR2 YSYEKL. What was sequenced was naive CD4+ T cells from blood. The sequence was obtained from a woman younger than 30 in good health. V is TRBV4-1 and J is TRBJ2-1; 10 bases are a match to TRBD2. The CDR3 loop reads CASSRPGTSVYNEQFF. CDR3 bases: TGCGCCAGCAGCCGACCCGGGACTAGCGTTTACAATGAGCAGTTCTTC.